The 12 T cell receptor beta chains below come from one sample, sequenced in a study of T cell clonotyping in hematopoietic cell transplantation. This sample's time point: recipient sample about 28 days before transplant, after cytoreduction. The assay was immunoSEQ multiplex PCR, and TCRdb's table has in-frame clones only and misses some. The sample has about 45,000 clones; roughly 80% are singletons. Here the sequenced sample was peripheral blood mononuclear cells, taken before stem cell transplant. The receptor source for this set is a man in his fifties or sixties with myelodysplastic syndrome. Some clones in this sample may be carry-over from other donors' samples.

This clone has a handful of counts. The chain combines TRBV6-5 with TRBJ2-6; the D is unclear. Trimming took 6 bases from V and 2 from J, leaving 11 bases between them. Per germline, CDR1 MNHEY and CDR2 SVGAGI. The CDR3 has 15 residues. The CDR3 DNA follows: TGTGCCAGCAGCCCCGACCGGGCTGGGGCCAACGTCCTGACTTTC. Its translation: CASSPDRAGANVLTF.

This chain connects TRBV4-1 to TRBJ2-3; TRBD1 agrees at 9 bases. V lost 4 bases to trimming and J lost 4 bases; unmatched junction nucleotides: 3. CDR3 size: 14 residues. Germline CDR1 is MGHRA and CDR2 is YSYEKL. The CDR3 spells CASSLGQGPDTQYF. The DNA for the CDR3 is TGCGCCAGCAGCCTAGGACAGGGGCCAGATACGCAGTATTTT.

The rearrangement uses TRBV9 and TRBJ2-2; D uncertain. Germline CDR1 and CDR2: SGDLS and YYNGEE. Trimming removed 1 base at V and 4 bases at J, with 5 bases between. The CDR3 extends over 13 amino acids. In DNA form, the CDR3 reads TGTGCCAGCAGCGTACCGGGCACCGGGGAGCTGTTTTTT. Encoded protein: CASSVPGTGELFF.

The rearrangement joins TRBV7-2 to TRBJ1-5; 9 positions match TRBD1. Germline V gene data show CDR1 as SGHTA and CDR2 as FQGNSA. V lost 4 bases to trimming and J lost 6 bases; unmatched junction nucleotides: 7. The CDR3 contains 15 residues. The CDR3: CASSSGTGRSQPQHF. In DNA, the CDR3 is TGTGCCAGCAGCTCGGGGACAGGGAGAAGTCAGCCCCAGCATTTT.

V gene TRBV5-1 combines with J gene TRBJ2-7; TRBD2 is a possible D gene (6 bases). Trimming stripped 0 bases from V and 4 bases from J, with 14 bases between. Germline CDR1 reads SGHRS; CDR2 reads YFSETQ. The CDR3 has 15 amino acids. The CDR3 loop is CASSLAPGLTYEQYF. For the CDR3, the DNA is TGCGCCAGCAGCTTGGCGCCGGGACTGACATACGAGCAGTACTTC.

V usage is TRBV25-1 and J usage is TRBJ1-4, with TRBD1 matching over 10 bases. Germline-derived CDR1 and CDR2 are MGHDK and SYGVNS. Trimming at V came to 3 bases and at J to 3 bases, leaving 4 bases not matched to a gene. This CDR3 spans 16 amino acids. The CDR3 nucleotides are TGTGCCAGCAGTGAGAGACAGGGGGCATCTAATGAAAAACTGTTTTTT. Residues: CASSERQGASNEKLFF.

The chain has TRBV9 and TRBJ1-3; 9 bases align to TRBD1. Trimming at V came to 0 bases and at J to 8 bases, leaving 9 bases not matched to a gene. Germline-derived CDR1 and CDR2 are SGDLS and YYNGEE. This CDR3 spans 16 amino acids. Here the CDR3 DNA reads TGTGCCAGCAGCGTAGAATTGGGACAGGGTGTGGACACCATATATTTT. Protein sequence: CASSVELGQGVDTIYF.

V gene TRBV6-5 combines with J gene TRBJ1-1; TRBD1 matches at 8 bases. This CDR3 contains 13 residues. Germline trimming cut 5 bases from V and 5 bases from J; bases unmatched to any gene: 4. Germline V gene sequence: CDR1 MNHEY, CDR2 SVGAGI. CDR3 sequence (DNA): TGTGCCAGCAGTATGACAGGGGAGACTGAAGCTTTCTTT. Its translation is CASSMTGETEAFF.

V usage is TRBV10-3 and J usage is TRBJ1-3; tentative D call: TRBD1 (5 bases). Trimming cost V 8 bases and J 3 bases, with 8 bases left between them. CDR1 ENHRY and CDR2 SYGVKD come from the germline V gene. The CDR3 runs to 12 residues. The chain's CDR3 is CAIQGGGNTIYF. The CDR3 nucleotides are TGTGCCATCCAGGGTGGTGGAAACACCATATATTTT.

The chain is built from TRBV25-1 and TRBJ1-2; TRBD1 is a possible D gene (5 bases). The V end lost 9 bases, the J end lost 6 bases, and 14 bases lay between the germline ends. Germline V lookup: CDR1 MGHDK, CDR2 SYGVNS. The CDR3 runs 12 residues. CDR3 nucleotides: TGTGCCAGTTCCTCCCAGGGACATGGCTACACCTTC. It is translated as CASSSQGHGYTF.

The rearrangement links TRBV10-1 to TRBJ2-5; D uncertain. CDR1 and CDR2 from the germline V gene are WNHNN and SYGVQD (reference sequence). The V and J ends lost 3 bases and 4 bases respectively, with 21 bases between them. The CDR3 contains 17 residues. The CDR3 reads CASSDPDPADVGETQYF. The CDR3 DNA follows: TGCGCCAGCAGTGACCCCGACCCCGCAGATGTTGGAGAGACCCAGTACTTC.

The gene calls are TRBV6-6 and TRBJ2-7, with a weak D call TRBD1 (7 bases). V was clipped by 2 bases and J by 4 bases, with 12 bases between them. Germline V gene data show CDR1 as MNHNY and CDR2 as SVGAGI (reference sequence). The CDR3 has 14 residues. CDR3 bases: TGTGCCAGCAGTTACGGGCAGGGGGGTTACGAGCAGTACTTC. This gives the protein CASSYGQGGYEQYF.